The present T cell receptor (beta chain) was sequenced within a study of blood T cell repertoires in COVID-19 (dated by TCRdb to 2018 to 2021). With respect to the entire study: Samples from collaborators originated in the United States, Italy and Spain and spanned both the acute and convalescent phases of COVID-19. Sample metadata almost always included a de-identified subject ID, COVID-19 status, age in years and sex. Deeply sampled blood TCRbeta repertoires from subjects exposed to, actively infected with, or recovered from COVID-19 were included in the dataset. Samples were obtained from the ongoing ImmuneRACE study (first 160 participants) and from 1,254 subjects provided by 6 global collaborators. The material from the prospective study consisted of cDNA or gDNA derived from T cells, B-cell-depleted T cells, or PBMCs. Where HLA class I and class II types were available, the types were taken from metadata supplied by the sample provider, not from assay-based typing. A freely available public database, intended as a resource for researchers studying the immune response to SARS-CoV-2, is where the repertoires were released.

The investigation overall reported the following: The quantity of clinical and demographic metadata differed by source and by participant and was supplied without curation.

Participants in the prospective study were aged about 18 to 95 years, lived in 20 to 25 United States geographic areas, and enrolled through a virtual design. In the prospective study, participants were assigned to cohorts based on the clinical history participants reported in a screening survey and a study questionnaire. Recovered participants in ImmuneRACE Cohort 3 were defined by two consecutive negative NP/OP PCR tests, clearance by a healthcare professional, or resolution of symptoms. Mobile phlebotomists in the prospective study collected whole blood, serum and a nasopharyngeal or oropharyngeal swab from every participant. Prospective study participants could optionally give additional blood draws and questionnaires over a 2-month period. Before DNA extraction, blood samples from the prospective study were shipped at room temperature or frozen. Points on this clone: What this receptor recognizes is not known. Base qualities were left out, and no much larger clone turns up one base away.

TCRbeta CDR3 regions were amplified from genomic DNA by means of the immunoSEQ Assay, a bias-controlled multiplex PCR. The authors' pipeline ran thus. Within the assay, amplification of reference gene primers was used to estimate how many nucleated cells each sample contained. Sequence reads were collapsed and filtered to measure the absolute abundance of every unique TCRbeta CDR3 rearrangement. Productive Simpson clonality was computed per sample as the square root of Simpson's diversity index over productive rearrangements. The immuneACCESS repertoire file appears here via TCRdb, limited to in-frame rearrangements. These files lack a portion of the clones; in checked studies, under half of the deficit traces to unresolved V genes, and the cause of the others is not known. D and trimming come from the DNA, and the V and J calls and clone size come from that table. This sample gives around 450,000 clones in total; about 90% of them show up just once. 0.6% to 0.7% of the sample lies in the top ten.

This receptor was identified in a man aged 18-30 years who had recovered from COVID-19. The sample consisted of PBMCs or T cells enriched from blood (not recorded which).

CDR3 loop: CASSLMPSPSDEQFF. In nucleotides, the sequence is TGTGCCAGCAGCCTTATGCCTAGCCCGTCGGATGAGCAGTTCTTC. The chain uses TRBV14 and TRBJ2-1; TRBD2 could be the D gene, as 5 bases match. The CDR3 holds 15 amino acids from the cysteine to the phenylalanine. The kept DNA is CDR3 alone, 45 bases in frame from the first base. CDR1 SGHDN and CDR2 FVKESK were looked up in the germline V gene. V is clipped by 4 bases and J by 8 bases, and the sequence between their germline boundaries is 18 bases long.